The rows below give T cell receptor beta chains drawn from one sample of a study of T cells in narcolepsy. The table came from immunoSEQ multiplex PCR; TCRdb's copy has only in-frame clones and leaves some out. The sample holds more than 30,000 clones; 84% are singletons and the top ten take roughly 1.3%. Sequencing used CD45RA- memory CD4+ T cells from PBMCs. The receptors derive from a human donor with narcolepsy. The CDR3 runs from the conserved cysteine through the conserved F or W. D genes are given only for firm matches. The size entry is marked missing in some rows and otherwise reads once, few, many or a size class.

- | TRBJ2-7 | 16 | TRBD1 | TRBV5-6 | CASSPLGQGRTYEQYF | TGTGCCAGCAGCCCACTGGGACAGGGGAGAACCTACGAGCAGTACTTC
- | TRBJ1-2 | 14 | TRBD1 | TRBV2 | CASSGQGQGDGYTF | TGTGCCAGCAGTGGACAAGGACAGGGGGACGGCTACACCTTC
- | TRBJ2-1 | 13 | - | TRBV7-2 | CASSYLAGNEQFF | TGTGCCAGCAGCTACCTAGCTGGGAATGAGCAGTTCTTC
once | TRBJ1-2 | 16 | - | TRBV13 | CASSLAGGVERHGYTF | TGTGCCAGCAGCTTAGCTGGAGGGGTCGAGAGGCATGGCTACACCTTC
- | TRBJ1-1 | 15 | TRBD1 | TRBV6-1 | CASSTSRGRATEAFF | TGTGCCAGCAGTACTTCCAGGGGGCGAGCCACTGAAGCTTTCTTT
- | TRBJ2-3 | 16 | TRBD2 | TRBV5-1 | CASSSLAGGRTDTQYF | TGCGCCAGCAGCTCGCTAGCGGGGGGGCGGACAGATACGCAGTATTTT
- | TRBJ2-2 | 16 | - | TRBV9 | CASSVGFQLSTGELFF | TGTGCCAGCAGCGTCGGATTCCAGCTATCCACCGGGGAGCTGTTTTTT
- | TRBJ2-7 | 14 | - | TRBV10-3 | CAISEWDNSYEQYF | TGTGCCATCAGTGAGTGGGACAACTCCTACGAGCAGTACTTC
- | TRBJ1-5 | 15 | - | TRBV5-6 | CASSLGANGNQPQHF | TGTGCCAGCAGCTTGGGGGCGAATGGGAATCAGCCCCAGCATTTT
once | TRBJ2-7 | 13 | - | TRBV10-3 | CATQDSTTYEQYF | TGTGCCACCCAGGACAGTACTACCTACGAGCAGTACTTC
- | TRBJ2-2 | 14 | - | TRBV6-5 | CASSYRPGTGELFF | TGTGCCAGCAGTTACAGGCCAGGGACCGGGGAGCTGTTTTTT
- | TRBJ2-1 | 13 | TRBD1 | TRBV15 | CATSRGDRELLFF | TGTGCCACCAGCAGAGGCGACAGGGAACTTCTGTTCTTC
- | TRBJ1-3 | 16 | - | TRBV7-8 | CASSLKVYGSGNTIYF | TGTGCCAGCAGCTTAAAAGTATACGGCTCTGGAAACACCATATATTTT
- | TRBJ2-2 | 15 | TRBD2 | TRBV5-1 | CASSLAASGSGKLFF | TGCGCCAGCAGCTTGGCAGCTAGCGGTTCGGGGAAGCTGTTTTTT
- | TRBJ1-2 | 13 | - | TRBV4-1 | CASSHGGEWGYTF | TGCGCCAGCAGCCACGGCGGGGAGTGGGGCTACACCTTC
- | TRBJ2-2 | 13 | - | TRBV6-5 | CASGVSLPGELFF | TGTGCCAGCGGCGTCTCCTTACCCGGGGAGCTGTTTTTT
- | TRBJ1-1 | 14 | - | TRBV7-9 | CASSPRAGNTEAFF | TGTGCCAGCAGCCCCCGGGCGGGGAACACTGAAGCTTTCTTT
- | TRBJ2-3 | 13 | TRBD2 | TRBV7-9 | CASSGGSTDTQCF | TGTGCCAGCTCGGGGGGGAGCACAGATACGCAGTGTTTT
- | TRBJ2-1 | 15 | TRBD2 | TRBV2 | CASRAPGGLANEQFF | TGTGCCAGCAGAGCCCCGGGAGGGCTTGCGAATGAGCAGTTCTTC
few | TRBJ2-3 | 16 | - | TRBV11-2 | CASSSGLGLSTDTQYF | TGTGCCAGCAGCTCGGGCTTGGGGCTAAGCACAGATACGCAGTATTTT
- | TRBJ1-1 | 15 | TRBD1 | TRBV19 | CASSALQGGRELAFF | TGTGCCAGTAGTGCCCTTCAGGGGGGGCGAGAGCTGGCTTTCTTT
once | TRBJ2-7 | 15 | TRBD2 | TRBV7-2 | CASSEWGLDADEQYF | TGTGCCAGCAGTGAATGGGGACTAGATGCCGACGAGCAGTACTTC
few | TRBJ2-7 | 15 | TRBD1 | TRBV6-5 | CASSAPGQGVYEQYF | TGTGCCAGCAGTGCCCCGGGACAGGGCGTCTACGAGCAGTACTTC
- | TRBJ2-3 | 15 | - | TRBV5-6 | CASSLTTVGTDTQYF | TGTGCCAGCAGCCTCACAACAGTGGGGACAGATACGCAGTATTTT
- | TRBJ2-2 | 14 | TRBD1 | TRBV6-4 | CASRGQGFTGELFF | TGTGCCAGCAGGGGACAGGGGTTCACCGGGGAGCTGTTTTTT
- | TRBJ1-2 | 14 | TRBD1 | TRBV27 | CASSPRTGMEGYTF | TGTGCCAGTAGTCCCCGGACAGGGATGGAGGGCTACACCTTC
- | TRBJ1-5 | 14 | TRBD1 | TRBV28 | CASSPGQGTSPQHF | TGTGCCAGCAGCCCCGGACAGGGTACGTCGCCCCAGCATTTT
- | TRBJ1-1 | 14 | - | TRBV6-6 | CASSFQVEYTEAFF | TGTGCCAGCAGTTTCCAGGTGGAGTACACTGAAGCTTTCTTT
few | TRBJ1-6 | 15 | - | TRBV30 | CAWRPRADYNSPLHF | TGTGCCTGGAGGCCACGGGCTGACTATAATTCACCCCTCCACTTT
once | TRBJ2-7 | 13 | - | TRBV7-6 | CASSSRASYEQYF | TGTGCCAGCAGCTCCCGGGCCTCCTACGAGCAGTACTTC
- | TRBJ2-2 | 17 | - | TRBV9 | CASSAVGHDANTGELFF | TGTGCCAGCAGCGCCGTCGGACACGACGCGAACACCGGGGAGCTGTTTTTT
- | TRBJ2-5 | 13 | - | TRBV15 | CATSPSPQETQYF | TGTGCCACCAGCCCAAGTCCCCAAGAGACCCAGTACTTC
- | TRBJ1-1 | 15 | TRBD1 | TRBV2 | CASDREGVGVTEAFF | TGTGCCAGCGACAGGGAGGGAGTCGGGGTCACTGAAGCTTTCTTT
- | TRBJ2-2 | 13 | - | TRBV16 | CASSLSSDGELFF | TGTGCCAGCAGCCTGTCTAGCGACGGGGAGCTGTTTTTT
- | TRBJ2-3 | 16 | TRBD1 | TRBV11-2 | CASSLRDRGGTDTQYF | TGTGCCAGCAGCTTACGGGACAGGGGAGGAACAGATACGCAGTATTTT
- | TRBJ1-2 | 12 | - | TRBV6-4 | CASSDRAGGYTF | TGTGCCAGCAGTGACCGAGCCGGTGGCTACACCTTC
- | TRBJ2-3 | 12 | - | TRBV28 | CASRPTEDTQYF | TGTGCCAGCAGGCCGACGGAAGATACGCAGTATTTT
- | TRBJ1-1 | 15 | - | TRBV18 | CASSNRWSGNTEAFF | TGTGCCAGCTCGAACCGCTGGTCGGGGAACACTGAAGCTTTCTTT
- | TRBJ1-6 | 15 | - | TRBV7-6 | CASSLMTGVNSPLHF | TGTGCCAGCAGCCTGATGACAGGCGTTAATTCACCCCTCCACTTT
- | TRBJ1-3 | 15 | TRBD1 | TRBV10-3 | CAIRPNRGQGNTIYF | TGTGCCATCAGGCCCAACAGGGGGCAAGGAAACACCATATATTTT
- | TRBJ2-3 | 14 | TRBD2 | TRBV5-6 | CASSRSGGGDTQYF | TGTGCCAGCAGCCGGAGCGGGGGCGGTGATACGCAGTATTTT
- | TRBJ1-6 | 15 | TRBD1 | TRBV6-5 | CASSYYAGGRSPLHF | TGTGCCAGCAGTTACTACGCAGGGGGCCGTTCACCCCTCCACTTT
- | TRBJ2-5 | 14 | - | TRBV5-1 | CASSPGGLQETQYF | TGCGCCAGCAGCCCGGGGGGCCTCCAAGAGACCCAGTACTTC
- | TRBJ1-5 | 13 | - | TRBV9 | CASSPGSNQPQHF | TGTGCCAGCAGCCCCGGTAGCAATCAGCCCCAGCATTTT
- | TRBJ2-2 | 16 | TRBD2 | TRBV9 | CASSVELAGGAGELFF | TGTGCCAGCAGCGTAGAATTAGCGGGGGGGGCCGGGGAGCTGTTTTTT
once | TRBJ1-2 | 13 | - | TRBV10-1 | CAREDKLNYGYTF | TGCGCCAGAGAGGACAAGCTTAACTATGGCTACACCTTC